This TCR beta chain originates from a study of T cells in Graves' hyperthyroidism and ophthalmopathy. Amplified TCR beta CDR3 regions came from RNA transcripts. The HTBI primer set served for first-round RT-PCR of the TCR CDR3. One entry per CDR3 protein, called by TCRdb with MiXCR from the multiplex PCR reads. This sample has approximately 500,000 distinct CDR3 sequences, with 46% found just once. Together with thyroid ultrasound, orbital computed tomography, serum thyroxine and TRAb, clinical symptoms were used for diagnoses. V lost 3 bases and J lost 5, with 21 bases in between. CDR1 SGHRS and CDR2 YFSETQ come from the germline V gene. CDR3 length: 16 amino acids. This clonotype was counted many times. Its antigen is not identified. Study-wide results and caveats: The model's output predicted ophthalmopathy at a median of around 7 months prior to onset. A 13 V-J model separated ophthalmopathy from stable hyperthyroidism.

This TCR was recovered from a woman between 18 and 29 years old with Graves' hyperthyroidism. The V call is TRBV5-1, the J call TRBJ2-7; possibly TRBD1 or TRBD2 for D (5 bases each). The sequenced sample consisted of peripheral blood or thyroid tissue (not recorded which). The CDR3 DNA sequence: TGCGCCAGCAGCTGGGACCGGCAGACCTTCTCAGACGAGCAGTACTTC. Protein sequence: CASSWDRQTFSDEQYF.